A selection of T cell receptor beta chains follows, all from one sample in a study of cytomegalovirus exposure and HLA in healthy donors. Clones were sequenced by immunoSEQ multiplex PCR, and TCRdb holds only the in-frame ones, with some missing. The profile covers 120,000 to 150,000 clones, with roughly 79% appearing a single time and around 7% taken by the ten largest. The material sequenced was PBMCs. Receptors were obtained from a woman between 40 and 55 years old in good health and CMV-seropositive. The CDR3 runs from the conserved cysteine through the conserved F or W. D genes are given only for firm matches. A clone size is listed for some rows: how often the clone was seen (once, few, many), or a class if it is expanded.

clone_size	v_call	j_call	d_call	cdr3_aa	cdr3_nt
.	TRBV7-2	TRBJ2-5	TRBD2	CASSPQLKTSEGIMGTQYF	TGTGCCAGCAGCCCCCAACTCAAGACTAGCGAGGGGATAATGGGGACCCAGTACTTC
.	TRBV7-3	TRBJ2-7	TRBD1	CASSRDRGNEQYF	TGTGCCAGCAGCAGAGACAGGGGCAACGAGCAGTACTTC
.	TRBV6-5	TRBJ1-2	.	CASARDTWDYGYTF	TGTGCCAGCGCACGGGACACGTGGGACTATGGCTACACCTTC
.	TRBV7-9	TRBJ1-2	.	CASSLVGWLQRGNYGYTF	TGTGCCAGCAGCTTAGTAGGATGGCTTCAGAGGGGGAACTATGGCTACACCTTC
.	TRBV19	TRBJ1-4	.	CASTNRGGLTNEKLFF	TGTGCCAGTACCAACCGGGGGGGTCTCACTAATGAAAAACTGTTTTTT
.	TRBV5-1	TRBJ2-2	.	CASKLEAGVTGELFF	TGCGCCAGCAAGCTTGAGGCAGGGGTAACCGGGGAGCTGTTTTTT
.	TRBV2	TRBJ2-3	.	CASSEESDTQYF	TGTGCCAGCAGTGAGGAGTCAGATACGCAGTATTTT
.	TRBV5-1	TRBJ1-4	TRBD1	CASSLRLQGAGEKLFF	TGCGCCAGCAGCTTGAGGCTCCAGGGGGCGGGGGAAAAACTGTTTTTT
.	TRBV9	TRBJ2-1	TRBD2	CASSVTLAGELEQFF	TGTGCCAGCAGCGTAACGCTAGCGGGGGAACTTGAGCAGTTCTTC
.	TRBV5-1	TRBJ2-5	TRBD1	CASTPGGRETQYF	TGCGCCAGTACCCCAGGGGGCCGGGAGACCCAGTACTTC
.	TRBV7-9	TRBJ1-2	.	CASSLGTAAGYTF	TGTGCCAGCAGCTTAGGGACAGCGGCTGGCTACACCTTC
.	TRBV19	TRBJ1-1	TRBD1	CATTGVENTEAFF	TGTGCCACCACAGGGGTAGAGAACACTGAAGCTTTCTTT
few	TRBV14	TRBJ2-7	.	CASSQQGSYEQYF	TGTGCCAGCAGTCAACAGGGCTCCTACGAGCAGTACTTC
.	TRBV5-6	TRBJ2-3	TRBD2	CASSSGWTSSDTQYF	TGTGCCAGCAGCTCGGGGTGGACTAGTTCAGATACGCAGTATTTT
once	TRBV7-2	TRBJ2-3	TRBD2	CASSLSGRADTQYF	TGTGCCAGCAGCTTAAGCGGGAGGGCAGATACGCAGTATTTT
.	TRBV5-6	TRBJ1-5	.	CASSLAGRGYVNQPQHF	TGTGCCAGCAGCTTGGCGGGCAGGGGCTATGTAAATCAGCCCCAGCATTTT
.	TRBV6-5	TRBJ1-2	TRBD1	CASRPPGQLYGYTF	TGTGCCAGCAGGCCGCCGGGACAGCTCTATGGCTACACCTTC
.	TRBV5-1	TRBJ1-2	.	CASSPELVALKNYGYTF	TGCGCCAGCAGCCCGGAGCTCGTAGCCCTAAAAAACTATGGCTACACCTTC
once	TRBV5-4	TRBJ2-5	TRBD1	CASRGGQAEETQYF	TGTGCCAGCAGGGGTGGACAGGCCGAAGAGACCCAGTACTTC
.	TRBV6-5	TRBJ2-5	.	CATARDIGTQYF	TGTGCCACCGCCCGGGACATAGGGACCCAGTACTTC
.	TRBV6-5	TRBJ1-2	TRBD1	CASRDRGDYGYTF	TGTGCCAGCAGGGACAGGGGGGACTATGGCTACACCTTC
.	TRBV28	TRBJ1-5	.	CASGTGPNQPQHF	TGTGCCAGCGGAACAGGGCCCAATCAGCCCCAGCATTTT
.	TRBV5-1	TRBJ1-1	.	CASSLERVGNTEAFF	TGCGCCAGCAGCTTGGAGAGGGTCGGTAACACTGAAGCTTTCTTT
.	TRBV7-2	TRBJ2-2	TRBD2	CASSLEYVSGGAGGELFF	TGTGCCAGCAGCTTAGAGTATGTTAGCGGGGGGGCCGGCGGGGAGCTGTTTTTT
.	TRBV6-1	TRBJ1-5	.	CASSEGGRQPQHF	TGTGCCAGCAGTGAGGGGGGTCGTCAGCCCCAGCATTTT
.	TRBV5-4	TRBJ1-1	.	CASSPTNTVGTEAFF	TGTGCCAGCAGCCCTACGAACACAGTCGGCACTGAAGCTTTCTTT
.	TRBV6-5	TRBJ2-7	TRBD1	CASSPDRGHAYEQYF	TGTGCCAGCAGTCCGGACAGGGGGCATGCCTACGAGCAGTACTTC
few	TRBV2	TRBJ1-1	.	CASSLEGDITEAFF	TGTGCCAGCAGCTTAGAGGGGGACATCACTGAAGCTTTCTTT
.	TRBV27	TRBJ1-5	.	CASSAGLSNQPQHF	TGTGCCAGCAGTGCGGGACTCAGCAATCAGCCCCAGCATTTT
.	TRBV6-1	TRBJ2-7	TRBD2	CASTDSGGYEQYF	TGTGCCAGCACTGATAGCGGGGGCTACGAGCAGTACTTC
few	TRBV10-3	TRBJ2-1	.	CAISGGFDEQFF	TGTGCCATCAGTGGCGGGTTCGATGAGCAGTTCTTC
.	TRBV5-1	TRBJ2-1	.	CASSLGPQGTNEQFF	TGCGCCAGCAGCTTGGGGCCCCAGGGCACCAATGAGCAGTTCTTC
.	TRBV10-1	TRBJ2-4	TRBD1	CASSAGQGGGAKNIQYF	TGCGCCAGCAGCGCCGGACAGGGTGGGGGAGCCAAAAACATTCAGTACTTC
.	TRBV6-1	TRBJ1-2	TRBD1	CASSVQGDDGCTF	TGTGCCAGCAGTGTACAGGGGGATGATGGCTGCACCTTC
.	TRBV6-5	TRBJ1-1	TRBD1	CASSLARGRGAFF	TGTGCCAGCAGTTTGGCGAGGGGGCGGGGAGCTTTCTTT
.	TRBV7-9	TRBJ2-2	TRBD2	CASSPAGGPVGELFF	TGTGCCAGCAGCCCGGCGGGGGGGCCGGTCGGGGAGCTGTTTTTT
.	TRBV4-1	TRBJ2-4	TRBD2	CASSQTSGENIQYF	TGCGCCAGCAGCCAGACTAGCGGGGAAAACATTCAGTACTTC
.	TRBV11-2	TRBJ2-7	TRBD1	CASSLGDRVAYEQYF	TGTGCCAGCAGCTTAGGGGACAGGGTCGCCTACGAGCAGTACTTC
.	TRBV28	TRBJ2-1	TRBD1	CASTTGGKASGEQFF	TGTGCCAGCACAACAGGGGGTAAAGCTTCAGGGGAGCAGTTCTTC
.	TRBV6-4	TRBJ1-1	.	CASSDSEGGSTEAFF	TGTGCCAGCAGTGACTCTGAGGGGGGGAGCACTGAAGCTTTCTTT
.	TRBV18	TRBJ2-3	.	CASSPLGGADTQYF	TGTGCCAGCTCACCTCTTGGGGGCGCAGATACGCAGTATTTT